Described below is a single T cell receptor beta chain sequence and its context. Germline V gives CDR1 SGHDT, CDR2 YYEEEE. The CDR3 runs 12 residues. The germline V and J ends were trimmed by 4 bases and 10 bases, with 12 bases remaining between them. This specimen belongs to a study of blood T cell repertoires in COVID-19. Study overall: Spain, Italy and the United States supplied samples that represented acute and convalescent COVID-19. PBMCs, B-cell-depleted T cells, or T cells provided the cDNA or gDNA that made up the material.

Authors' analysis steps: The assay estimated nucleated cells by amplifying reference gene primers. Clones were read by immunoSEQ multiplex PCR, and TCRdb kept only the in-frame ones, dropping some. V, J and clone size are those of that table, while D and trimming were read from the DNA. The sample consists of more than 85,000 clones, 70% to 85% of them appearing once. This clonotype was obtained from a woman of 80 years or more with active or convalescent COVID-19. This rearrangement joins TRBV5-6 to TRBJ2-1, with TRBD2 as a possible D gene (6 bases). Input material: peripheral blood. The CDR3 region is CASSQTSREQFF. The CDR3 DNA is TGTGCCAGCAGCCAGACTAGTCGGGAGCAGTTCTTC.